A single sample gave rise to the 21 T cell receptor beta chains below, sequenced in a study of blood T cells in healthy people across ages. PCR was performed a second time for 7 to 11 cycles using a sample-barcoded 5' primer and a J-beta primer mix. TCRdb reanalysed the 5' RACE reads using MiXCR and keeps one entry per CDR3 protein. The sample records roughly 1,800,000 distinct CDR3 sequences, approximately 50% being singletons. The specimen was blood. Source of these receptors: a woman between 40 and 50 years old in good health.

In its sample, this clonotype was seen a few times. The chain joins TRBV6-5 to TRBJ2-6; D unresolved. CDR1 is MNHEY and CDR2 is SVGAGI in the germline V gene. This CDR3 is built from 15 residues. The germline V and J ends were trimmed by 2 bases and 4 bases, with 9 bases remaining between them. Here the CDR3 reads CASSYPGGGANVLTF. CDR3 nucleotide sequence: TGTGCCAGCAGTTACCCCGGTGGAGGGGCCAACGTCCTGACTTTC.

The chain links TRBV28 to TRBJ1-2, with TRBD1 identical over 7 bases. Per germline, CDR1 MDHEN and CDR2 SYDVKM. The CDR3 consists of 15 residues. V shed 4 bases, J shed 7 bases, and the junction held 12 bases outside the gene matches. The CDR3 reads CASSSPGQRLGGYTF. Here the CDR3 DNA reads TGTGCCAGCAGTTCGCCGGGACAGAGGCTGGGTGGCTACACCTTC.

The chain is built from TRBV3-1 and TRBJ2-3; D may be TRBD1 or TRBD2 (5 bases each). This CDR3 has 16 residues. Germline CDR1 LGHDT, CDR2 YNNKEL (reference sequence). The germline V and J ends were trimmed by 0 bases and 0 bases, with 10 bases remaining between them. CDR3 bases: TGTGCCAGCAGCCAAGACCGGGACGGAAGCACAGATACGCAGTATTTT. Protein product: CASSQDRDGSTDTQYF.

As regards this clonotype: A much larger clone sits a single nucleotide away, making a read error possible. In DNA form, the CDR3 reads TGTGCCAGCAGCCTAGCCCAAAGCCATGACTACACCTTC. Translating it yields CASSLAQSHDYTF. The chain joins TRBV3-1 to TRBJ1-2; D unclear. The CDR3 runs 13 residues. The germline V gene encodes CDR1 LGHDT and CDR2 YNNKEL (reference sequence). V was cut by 4 bases and J by 10 bases, with 16 bases left in between.

The V gene is TRBV28, the J gene TRBJ2-7; D may be TRBD1 (6 bases). V shed 1 base and J shed 4 bases, with 11 bases lying between them. CDR3 length equals 14 residues. In germline, CDR1 is MDHEN, CDR2 SYDVKM. The chain's CDR3 is CASSLSGALYEQYF. DNA of the CDR3: TGTGCCAGCAGTTTATCAGGGGCCTTATACGAGCAGTACTTC.

This chain connects TRBV20-1 to TRBJ2-5; perhaps TRBD2 as D (7 bases). Trimming cost V 3 bases and J 3 bases, with 14 bases left between them. There are 14 residues in the CDR3. Per the germline V gene, CDR1 is DFQATT and CDR2 is SNEGSKA (reference sequence). In nucleotides, the CDR3 is TGCAGTGCTAGGTTGGGGGGGGCCGAAGAGACCCAGTACTTC. It encodes CSARLGGAEETQYF.

This clonotype was seen a few times. CDR3 DNA: TGTGCCACCAGCAGAGCTGGAAACATTCAGTACTTC. As protein: CATSRAGNIQYF. V gene TRBV15 combines with J gene TRBJ2-4; D is uncertain. The CDR3 extends over 12 amino acids. Germline lookup yields CDR1 LNHNV and CDR2 YYDKDF (reference sequence). The V end was cut by 1 base, the J end by 6 bases, with 4 bases between. Drawing the rest from reference TRBV15 and TRBJ2-4, the complete variable domain is DAMVIQNPRYQVTQFGKPVTLSCSQTLNHNVMYWYQQKSSQAPKLLFHYYDKDFNNEADTPDNFQSRRPNTSFCFLDIRSPGLGDTAMYLCATSRAGNIQYFGAGTRLSVL.

The J gene is TRBJ2-1, the V gene TRBV4-1, with 8 bases fitting TRBD2. Germline lookup yields CDR1 MGHRA and CDR2 YSYEKL. V was pared by 0 bases and J by 6 bases, with 13 bases of the junction left unmatched. CDR3 length: 18 amino acids. The CDR3 sequence: CASSQDLRRGGPGNEQFF. The DNA of the CDR3 is TGCGCCAGCAGCCAAGATCTCCGTCGGGGGGGTCCTGGCAATGAGCAGTTCTTC.

V is TRBV5-5 and J is TRBJ2-1, with 7 nucleotides matching TRBD1. The CDR3 covers 15 residues. After removal of 5 bases from V and 5 bases from J, the junction contained 10 bases not matched to a gene. The V gene's germline CDR1 is SGHKS and CDR2 YYEKEE (reference sequence). CDR3 sequence (DNA): TGTGCCAGCAGTCGGGACAGCGCGAACGACAATGAGCAGTTCTTC. Translating it yields CASSRDSANDNEQFF. The full variable domain, its missing parts supplied by reference TRBV5-5 and TRBJ2-1, is DAGVTQSPTHLIKTRGQQVTLRCSPISGHKSVSWYQQVLGQGPQFIFQYYEKEERGRGNFPDRFSARQFPNYSSELNVNALLLGDSALYLCASSRDSANDNEQFFGPGTRLTVL.

This chain links TRBV27 with TRBJ2-5; 9 bases line up with TRBD2. The CDR3 extends over 15 amino acids. The J segment lost 1 base and the V segment lost 5 bases, leaving 5 bases of the junction unmatched. Per the germline V gene, CDR1 is MNHEY and CDR2 is SMNVEV (reference sequence). CDR3 sequence reads: CASSRSGGIQETQYF. In DNA form, the CDR3 reads TGTGCCAGCAGTCGAAGCGGGGGGATCCAAGAGACCCAGTACTTC.

The V call is TRBV9, the J call TRBJ2-5; 8 bases are a match to TRBD2. With V trimmed by 0 bases and J by 3 bases, 7 bases remained unmatched. The CDR3 extends over 16 amino acids. From germline, CDR1 is SGDLS and CDR2 YYNGEE. CDR3 in amino acids: CASSVGPGGPKETQYF. The DNA of the CDR3 is TGTGCCAGCAGCGTAGGTCCGGGGGGGCCTAAAGAGACCCAGTACTTC.

The chain joins TRBV20-1 to TRBJ2-7, with a weak D call TRBD2 (5 bases). Germline loops: CDR1 DFQATT, CDR2 SNEGSKA (reference sequence). This CDR3 comprises 11 residues. Trimming cost V 5 bases and J 2 bases, with 7 bases left between them. DNA of the CDR3: TGCAGTGCTGGGAGCACCTACGAGCAGTACTTC. Amino acid sequence: CSAGSTYEQYF.

This clonotype was seen more than once but under ten times. The chain combines TRBV6-5 with TRBJ2-7; 10 nucleotides align to TRBD1. Germline CDR1 reads MNHEY; CDR2 reads SVGAGI. The V gene end was trimmed by 2 bases and the J gene end by 0 bases; junction bases not matched to a gene: 1. This CDR3 comprises 15 residues. The CDR3 spells CASSYRDRGSYEQYF. CDR3 bases: TGTGCCAGCAGTTACCGGGACAGGGGCTCCTACGAGCAGTACTTC.

The chain carries TRBV5-1 and TRBJ1-2; D not certain. The germline V and J ends were trimmed by 5 bases and 8 bases, with 10 bases remaining between them. The CDR3 runs 11 residues. Germline values: CDR1 SGHRS, CDR2 YFSETQ. The CDR3 reads CASRETGGYTF. CDR3 nucleotides: TGCGCCAGCAGAGAGACGGGAGGCTACACCTTC.

The rearrangement uses TRBV4-3 and TRBJ1-6, with unresolved D. Germline loops: CDR1 LGHNA, CDR2 YSLEER. V was clipped by 3 bases and J by 8 bases, with 11 bases between them. This CDR3 comprises 14 residues. CDR3 bases: TGCGCCAGCAGCCAGGTCACAAGTTATTCACCCCTCCACTTT. This gives the protein CASSQVTSYSPLHF.

The rearrangement joins TRBV7-9 to TRBJ2-5; 8 positions match TRBD1. The CDR3 length is 15 residues. With 5 bases clipped from V and 4 bases from J, the junction kept 9 bases outside the gene matches. The germline CDR1 and CDR2 sequences are SEHNR and FQNEAQ (reference sequence). In DNA form, the CDR3 reads TGTGCCAGCAGCGAATGGGACAGGATAAGAGAGACCCAGTACTTC. Translated, it gives CASSEWDRIRETQYF.

CDR3 region: CASIPQGNEQYF. Here the CDR3 DNA reads TGTGCCAGCATCCCGCAGGGAAACGAGCAGTACTTC. The chain has TRBV7-6 and TRBJ2-7, with a possible D match to TRBD1 (5 bases). The V end lost 7 bases, the J end lost 5 bases, and 12 bases lay between the germline ends. CDR1 is SGHVS and CDR2 is FNYEAQ in the germline V gene. The CDR3 loop spans 12 amino acids.

The chain joins TRBV3-1 to TRBJ2-5; 13 nucleotides align to TRBD2. Germline CDR1 and CDR2: LGHDT and YNNKEL (reference sequence). V lost 1 base, J lost 5 bases, and 1 base stayed unmatched. The CDR3 has 15 amino acids. In DNA form, the CDR3 reads TGTGCCAGCAGCCAAGTGACTAGCGGGGGGGAGACCCAGTACTTC. It specifies CASSQVTSGGETQYF.

The rearrangement uses TRBV20-1 and TRBJ2-3; unclear D gene. Germline CDR1 and CDR2: DFQATT and SNEGSKA (reference sequence). The CDR3 has 16 amino acids. With 0 bases removed from V and 6 bases from J, the gap between germline ends came to 19 bases. This CDR3 is CSARDRIRKPPDTQYF. CDR3 in DNA: TGCAGTGCTAGAGACAGGATTCGGAAGCCCCCCGATACGCAGTATTTT.

As for this clonotype: One junction end does not reproduce the germline sequence, and a read error may be involved. This chain joins TRBV20-1 and TRBJ1-2, with a tentative D call TRBD1 (5 bases). The V gene's germline CDR1 is DFQATT and CDR2 SNEGSKA (reference sequence). The CDR3 runs to 13 residues. The CDR3 reads CSARIPGDYGYTF. CDR3 coding DNA: TGCAGTGCTAGAATCCCGGGGGACTATGGCTACACTTTC.

This rearrangement joins TRBV7-2 to TRBJ2-5; 11 nucleotides align to TRBD2. This CDR3 spans 17 amino acids. Germline V gene sequence: CDR1 SGHTA, CDR2 FQGNSA. The V and J ends lost 1 base and 5 bases, in that order; junction bases with no gene match: 9. The CDR3 bases are TGTGCCAGCAGCTTAGGGCTAGCGGGGGGTTCGGGGGAGACCCAGTACTTC. Its translation is CASSLGLAGGSGETQYF. Based on the CDR3 plus reference TRBV7-2 and TRBJ2-5, the full variable domain is GAGVSQSPSNKVTEKGKDVELRCDPISGHTALYWYRQSLGQGLEFLIYFQGNSAPDKSGLPSDRFSAERTGGSVSTLTIQRTQQEDSAVYLCASSLGLAGGSGETQYFGPGTRLLVL.